These 13 T cell receptor beta chains were all obtained from the same sample, sequenced in a study of cytomegalovirus exposure and HLA in healthy donors. The study ran its PCR with 60 Vbeta and 13 Jbeta primers. Repertoires were generated with immunoSEQ multiplex PCR, while TCRdb's copy carries only in-frame clones and drops some. The table lists about 160,000 clones, 80% to 90% of them singletons. The specimen sequenced was PBMCs. The receptors here all came from a man aged 18-30 years in good health and CMV-seropositive.

Here the CDR3 reads CASSPRQGQEKLFF. CDR3 in DNA: TGCGCCAGCAGCCCCCGACAGGGGCAGGAAAAACTGTTTTTT. The chain employs TRBV4-1 and TRBJ1-4, with 8 bases identical to TRBD1. CDR3 size: 14 residues. Germline values: CDR1 MGHRA, CDR2 YSYEKL. Trimming removed 4 bases from V and 8 bases from J; junction bases left unmatched: 6.

V gene TRBV7-3 combines with J gene TRBJ2-2, with 7 bases identical to TRBD2. After removal of 2 bases from V and 4 bases from J, the junction contained 7 bases not matched to a gene. This CDR3 is 16 amino acids long. Germline V CDR1 and CDR2: SGHTA, FQGTGA. This CDR3 is CASSLVGGGSTGELFF. CDR3 nucleotide sequence: TGTGCCAGCAGCTTAGTGGGCGGGGGTAGCACCGGGGAGCTGTTTTTT. The full variable domain, with the rest looked up from reference TRBV7-3 and TRBJ2-2, is GAGVSQTPSNKVTEKGKYVELRCDPISGHTALYWYRQSLGQGPEFLIYFQGTGAADDSGLPNDRFFAVRPEGSVSTLKIQRTERGDSAVYLCASSLVGGGSTGELFFGEGSRLTVL.

The chain employs TRBV7-9 and TRBJ2-3; D perhaps matches TRBD1 (5 bases). Germline CDR1 and CDR2: SEHNR and FQNEAQ (reference sequence). This CDR3 has 13 amino acids. V lost 3 bases and J 4 bases, leaving 8 bases between the germline ends. DNA of the CDR3: TGTGCCAGCAGCTTCGAAGGGGCAGATACGCAGTATTTT. The encoded protein is CASSFEGADTQYF.

Written as DNA, the CDR3 is TGCGCCAGCAGCCAACCAGGGGGCTCTGGAAACACCATATATTTT. Protein: CASSQPGGSGNTIYF. The chain combines TRBV4-1 with TRBJ1-3; 7 nucleotides align to TRBD1. CDR1 and CDR2 (germline): MGHRA, YSYEKL. With V trimmed by 2 bases and J by 0 bases, 1 base remained unmatched. The length of the CDR3 is 15 residues.

The rearrangement links TRBV5-1 to TRBJ2-7, with TRBD1 as a possible D gene (6 bases). Germline loops: CDR1 SGHRS, CDR2 YFSETQ. Trimming took off 4 bases at V and 6 bases at J, with 11 bases between the two ends. The CDR3 sequence is 12 residues long. CDR3 DNA sequence: TGCGCCAGCAGCCCCGGACAGCTCGAGCAGTACTTC. Translating gives CASSPGQLEQYF.

The chain links TRBV29-1 to TRBJ1-2; D might be TRBD1 (5 bases). The CDR3 totals 17 residues. CDR1 and CDR2 (germline): SQVTM, ANQGSEA. Trimming pared 0 bases from V and 2 bases from J, leaving 19 bases between. The CDR3 protein is CSVEDLMEVQGNYGYTF. CDR3 nucleotides: TGCAGCGTTGAAGATCTTATGGAAGTCCAGGGCAACTATGGCTACACCTTC.

The V gene is TRBV7-8, the J gene TRBJ2-3, with 9 bases matching TRBD1. CDR3 length: 15 amino acids. Germline V gene sequence: CDR1 SGHVS, CDR2 FQNEAQ. With V trimmed by 5 bases and J by 5 bases, 8 bases remained unmatched. The DNA for the CDR3 is TGTGCCAGCAGCCACGGGACAGGGCCCGTAGATACGCAGTATTTT. Protein sequence: CASSHGTGPVDTQYF.

In nucleotides, the CDR3 is TGCGCCAGCAGCCGCGGGACTAGCGGGGGGGCTGGGGAGCAGTACTTC. Protein sequence: CASSRGTSGGAGEQYF. The rearrangement uses TRBV4-3 and TRBJ2-7; TRBD2 matches 16 bases. The germline CDR1 and CDR2 sequences are LGHNA and YSLEER. V lost 4 bases, J lost 7 bases, and 7 bases stayed unmatched. The CDR3 length is 16 residues.

V is TRBV6-5 and J is TRBJ2-7; possibly TRBD2 for D (6 bases). Between the trimmed V and J ends, which lost 7 bases and 0 bases, there was a span of 13 bases. This CDR3 comprises 14 residues. Germline values: CDR1 MNHEY, CDR2 SVGAGI. CDR3 amino acids: CASTPTGVSYEQYF. The CDR3 nucleotides are TGTGCCAGCACTCCGACGGGAGTCTCCTACGAGCAGTACTTC.

The rearrangement joins TRBV7-2 to TRBJ1-1; no firm D call. Deletions cut 6 bases from V and 4 bases from J, with 18 bases between. The CDR3 has 15 amino acids. CDR1 SGHTA and CDR2 FQGNSA come from the germline V gene. The CDR3 protein is CASRPHPGRGTEAFF. The DNA of the CDR3 is TGTGCCAGCAGACCCCATCCTGGACGGGGCACTGAAGCTTTCTTT.

This clone was seen only once. This rearrangement joins TRBV7-8 to TRBJ2-1; no firm D call. V lost 3 bases and J lost 0, with 15 bases in between. The CDR3 consists of 17 residues. The germline V gene encodes CDR1 SGHVS and CDR2 FQNEAQ. The chain's CDR3 is CASSFVERRYSYNEQFF. CDR3 sequence (DNA): TGTGCCAGCAGCTTTGTTGAGCGCCGCTACTCCTACAATGAGCAGTTCTTC.

J is TRBJ2-5 and V is TRBV18, with D tentatively TRBD2 (5 bases). The V gene's germline CDR1 is KGHSH and CDR2 LQKENI. CDR3 length: 12 residues. Trimming pared 6 bases from V and 5 bases from J, leaving 10 bases between. The CDR3 DNA follows: TGTGCCAGCTCGGGAGACTGGGAGACCCAGTACTTC. Amino acid sequence: CASSGDWETQYF.

This chain uses TRBV13 with TRBJ2-2; the match to TRBD1 covers 9 bases. CDR1 is PRHDT and CDR2 is FYEKMQ in the germline V gene (reference sequence). V lost 6 bases, J lost 4 bases, and 9 bases stayed unmatched. The CDR3 is 16 amino acids. Here the CDR3 reads CASRFTGGAGTGELFF. In DNA, the CDR3 is TGTGCCAGCAGGTTTACAGGGGGCGCGGGCACCGGGGAGCTGTTTTTT. Full variable domain (outside the CDR3, taken from reference TRBV13 and TRBJ2-2): AAGVIQSPRHLIKEKRETATLKCYPIPRHDTVYWYQQGPGQDPQFLISFYEKMQSDKGSIPDRFSAQQFSDYHSELNMSSLELGDSALYFCASRFTGGAGTGELFFGEGSRLTVL.